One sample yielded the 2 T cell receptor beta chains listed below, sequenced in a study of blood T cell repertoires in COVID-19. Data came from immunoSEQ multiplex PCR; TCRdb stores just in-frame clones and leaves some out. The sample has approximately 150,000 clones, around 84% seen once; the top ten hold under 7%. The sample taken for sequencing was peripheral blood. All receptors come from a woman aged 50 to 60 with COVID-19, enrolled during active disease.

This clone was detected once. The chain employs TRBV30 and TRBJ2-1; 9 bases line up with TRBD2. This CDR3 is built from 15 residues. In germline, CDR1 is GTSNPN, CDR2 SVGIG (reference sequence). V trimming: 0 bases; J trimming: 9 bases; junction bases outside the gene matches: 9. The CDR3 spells CAWSVLSGGLGEQFF. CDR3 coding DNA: TGTGCCTGGAGTGTTTTAAGCGGGGGGTTAGGTGAGCAGTTCTTC.

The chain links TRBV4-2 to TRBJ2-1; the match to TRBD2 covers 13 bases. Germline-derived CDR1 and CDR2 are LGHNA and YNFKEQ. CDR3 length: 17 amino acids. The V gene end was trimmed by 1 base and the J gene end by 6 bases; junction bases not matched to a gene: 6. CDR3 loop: CASSQGVGTSGVNEQFF. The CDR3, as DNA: TGTGCCAGCAGCCAAGGAGTCGGGACTAGCGGGGTCAATGAGCAGTTCTTC.